One and the same sample provided the 17 T cell receptor beta chains below, sequenced in a study of shared clonotypes between healthy human individuals. Libraries were prepared by immunoSEQ multiplex PCR; TCRdb keeps only in-frame clonotypes and omits some of them. Of 1.5 million to 1.9 million clones in the sample, 95% to 99% are singletons; the top ten hold roughly 0.4%. The material sequenced was naive CD4+ T cells sorted from blood. The subset denotes: CD45RA+ positively selected. All receptors come from a man younger than 45 in good health.

The gene calls are TRBV28 and TRBJ2-7; a possible D gene is TRBD1 (6 bases). This CDR3 region has 15 residues. Germline CDR1 reads MDHEN; CDR2 reads SYDVKM. Trimming removed 3 bases at V and 0 bases at J, with 12 bases between. As DNA, the CDR3 is TGTGCCAGCAGTTTTAGTACAGGGCGCTCCTACGAGCAGTACTTC. Translating it yields CASSFSTGRSYEQYF.

The chain uses TRBV11-2 and TRBJ1-1; TRBD1 is a possible D gene (6 bases). CDR1 SGHAT and CDR2 FQNNGV come from the germline V gene. The CDR3 runs 16 residues. V was cut by 2 bases and J by 5 bases, with 18 bases left in between. The CDR3 protein is CASSLSYRAVKTEAFF. CDR3 coding DNA: TGTGCCAGCAGCTTATCATACAGGGCGGTTAAGACTGAAGCTTTCTTT.

This chain links TRBV7-9 with TRBJ1-1, with 9 bases aligning to TRBD1. V shed 5 bases, J shed 4 bases, and the junction held 8 bases outside the gene matches. From germline, CDR1 is SEHNR and CDR2 FQNEAQ (reference sequence). The CDR3 contains 15 residues. The CDR3 DNA reads TGTGCCAGCAGCCAACAGGGACAGGGAGGCACTGAAGCTTTCTTT. It codes for CASSQQGQGGTEAFF.

The chain couples TRBV9 to TRBJ2-7; D uncertain. V shed 0 bases and J shed 3 bases, with 7 bases lying between them. Germline V CDR1 and CDR2: SGDLS, YYNGEE. The CDR3 has 13 residues. The chain's CDR3 is CASSVGHVYEQYF. CDR3 sequence (DNA): TGTGCCAGCAGCGTAGGACACGTCTACGAGCAGTACTTC.

Note on this clone: Other DNA sequences in the sample encode the same CDR3. The chain is built from TRBV7-2 and TRBJ2-5; no definite D call. Trimming removed 1 base at V and 5 bases at J, with 8 bases between. Germline V gene lookup returns CDR1 SGHTA and CDR2 FQGNSA. The CDR3 is 13 residues long. Written as DNA, the CDR3 is TGTGCCAGCAGCTTAGGGCTTCTGGAGACCCAGTACTTC. Translated: CASSLGLLETQYF.

The chain carries TRBV29-1 and TRBJ2-1; D perhaps matches TRBD1 (5 bases). This CDR3 comprises 10 residues. Trimming removed 4 bases at V and 8 bases at J, with 6 bases between. Germline values: CDR1 SQVTM, CDR2 ANQGSEA. DNA for the CDR3: TGCAGCGTTGCAGGGTATGAGCAGTTCTTC. Translation gives CSVAGYEQFF.

V usage is TRBV7-3 and J usage is TRBJ2-7; either TRBD1 or TRBD2 may supply D (5 bases each). The CDR3 covers 13 residues. CDR1 and CDR2 from the germline V gene are SGHTA and FQGTGA. Trimming stripped 5 bases from V and 7 bases from J, with 15 bases between. DNA of the CDR3: TGTGCCAGCAGCCTGGGACCCGCTCGAGAGCAGTACTTC. Amino acids: CASSLGPAREQYF. The full variable domain, its missing parts supplied by reference TRBV7-3 and TRBJ2-7, is GAGVSQTPSNKVTEKGKYVELRCDPISGHTALYWYRQSLGQGPEFLIYFQGTGAADDSGLPNDRFFAVRPEGSVSTLKIQRTERGDSAVYLCASSLGPAREQYFGPGTRLTVT.

CDR3: CASTRQGFHNEQFF. The CDR3 DNA is TGTGCCAGCACGAGACAGGGGTTCCACAATGAGCAGTTCTTC. The rearrangement joins TRBV6-1 to TRBJ2-1; 8 nucleotides match TRBD1. With 7 bases clipped from V and 5 bases from J, the junction kept 7 bases outside the gene matches. The germline V gene encodes CDR1 MNHNS and CDR2 SASEGT. The CDR3 consists of 14 residues.

The chain carries TRBV7-9 and TRBJ2-7, with 7 nucleotides matching TRBD2. Germline V CDR1 and CDR2: SEHNR, FQNEAQ (reference sequence). Germline trimming cut 10 bases from V and 7 bases from J; bases unmatched to any gene: 4. CDR3 length: 10 amino acids. CDR3 sequence reads: CATGGYEQYF. The CDR3 DNA reads TGTGCCACCGGGGGGTATGAGCAGTACTTC. The complete variable domain, with remaining parts taken from reference TRBV7-9 and TRBJ2-7, reads DTGVSQNPRHKITKRGQNVTFRCDPISEHNRLYWYRQTLGQGPEFLTYFQNEAQLEKSRLLSDRFSAERPKGSFSTLEIQRTEQGDSAMYLCATGGYEQYFGPGTRLTVT.

The V call is TRBV28, the J call TRBJ2-5; 9 nucleotides align to TRBD2. CDR3 length: 16 residues. The V segment lost 2 bases and the J segment 5 bases; nucleotides outside the gene matches: 9. Germline values: CDR1 MDHEN, CDR2 SYDVKM. The CDR3 sequence is CASSLLASGIVETQYF. Written as DNA, the CDR3 is TGTGCCAGCAGTTTACTGGCTAGCGGGATCGTCGAGACCCAGTACTTC. The full variable domain, completed using reference TRBV28 and TRBJ2-5, is DVKVTQSSRYLVKRTGEKVFLECVQDMDHENMFWYRQDPGLGLRLIYFSYDVKMKEKGDIPEGYSVSREKKERFSLILESASTNQTSMYLCASSLLASGIVETQYFGPGTRLLVL.

This rearrangement joins TRBV28 to TRBJ2-4; D possibly corresponds to TRBD2 (6 bases). The CDR3 length is 17 residues. Germline CDR1 reads MDHEN; CDR2 reads SYDVKM. Trimming removed 1 base from V and 0 bases from J, with 13 bases in between. The DNA of the CDR3 is TGTGCCAGCAGTTTATCGGGGGAAGGAATAGCCAAAAACATTCAGTACTTC. Translation gives CASSLSGEGIAKNIQYF.

The CDR3 reads CASSVSGAGVHNEQFF. CDR3 sequence (DNA): TGTGCCAGCAGCGTATCGGGAGCGGGAGTCCATAATGAGCAGTTCTTC. The gene calls are TRBV9 and TRBJ2-1, with 8 bases matching TRBD2. This CDR3 contains 16 residues. J lost 7 bases, V lost 1 base, and 10 bases had no gene match. Germline CDR1 reads SGDLS; CDR2 reads YYNGEE.

The V and J genes are TRBV19 and TRBJ1-3; possibly TRBD1 for D (5 bases). The CDR3 length is 18 residues. V lost 7 bases, J lost 0 bases, and 22 bases lay in between. Looked up from germline, CDR1 is LNHDA and CDR2 is SQIVND (reference sequence). The CDR3 nucleotides are TGTGCCAGTACCAAGCTACCTACAAGAGGGGACTCTGGAAACACCATATATTTT. Encoded protein: CASTKLPTRGDSGNTIYF.

V usage is TRBV9 and J usage is TRBJ2-1; D possibly corresponds to TRBD1 (6 bases). The CDR3 contains 15 residues. The V gene lost 0 bases and the J gene lost 4 bases, with 11 bases spanning the gap. The germline V gene encodes CDR1 SGDLS and CDR2 YYNGEE. The CDR3, as DNA: TGTGCCAGCAGCGTAGAGGGGGACGGGTACAATGAGCAGTTCTTC. Residues: CASSVEGDGYNEQFF.

The rearrangement joins TRBV19 to TRBJ2-5; tentatively, D is TRBD1 (5 bases). CDR1 and CDR2 (germline): LNHDA, SQIVND (reference sequence). V dropped 3 bases and J dropped 4 bases, with 15 bases sitting between them. The CDR3 contains 15 residues. CDR3 sequence reads: CASSIIRAQGETQYF. The CDR3, as DNA: TGTGCCAGTAGTATTATCAGGGCTCAAGGAGAGACCCAGTACTTC.

As concerns this clone: This sample also contains other DNA sequences that code for the same CDR3. The chain recombines TRBV5-1 with TRBJ2-3; D gene unclear. The germline CDR1 and CDR2 sequences are SGHRS and YFSETQ. V lost 0 bases and J 2 bases, leaving 7 bases between the germline ends. The CDR3 is 14 residues long. In nucleotides, the CDR3 is TGCGCCAGCAGCTTGGGGCAGCTCACAGATACGCAGTATTTT. Encoded protein: CASSLGQLTDTQYF.

The chain combines TRBV7-6 with TRBJ2-1; D remains unclear. Deletions cut 1 base from V and 0 bases from J, with 10 bases between. Germline values: CDR1 SGHVS, CDR2 FNYEAQ. This CDR3 contains 16 residues. Written as DNA, the CDR3 is TGTGCCAGCAGCTTAGGGGCGGTTAGCTCCTACAATGAGCAGTTCTTC. Translation: CASSLGAVSSYNEQFF.